This T cell receptor beta chain is from a study of blood T cell repertoires in COVID-19. About the research overall: Samples came from the United States, Italy and Spain, spanning acute and convalescent COVID-19. The cDNA or gDNA used as material had been derived from T cells, B-cell-depleted T cells, or PBMCs.

Original processing methods: Counts of nucleated cells, estimated from reference gene primer amplification, were obtained. Only in-frame clones appear in the TCRdb table, and some are missing; sequencing was by immunoSEQ multiplex PCR. Clone size and the V and J calls come from that table; the DNA yielded D and trimming. The sample shows fewer than 15,000 clones, about 88% of them seen only once. Germline V gene lookup returns CDR1 LGHDT and CDR2 YNNKEL (reference sequence). This CDR3 is 12 amino acids long. Trimming cost V 3 bases and J 14 bases; bases outside gene matches: 8. The sequence derives from a woman aged 55-75 years with active COVID-19. The sequencing sample was made of peripheral blood. The rearrangement joins TRBV3-1 (or the pseudogene TRBV3-2) to TRBJ2-3; 7 positions match TRBD1. CDR3 amino acids: CASSQTGTQTYF. The CDR3 DNA reads as TGTGCCAGCAGCCAGACAGGGACCCAAACGTATTTT.